A selection of T cell receptor beta chains follows, all from one sample in a study of beta chain features in type 1 diabetes. Clones were sequenced by immunoSEQ multiplex PCR, and TCRdb holds only the in-frame ones, with some missing. This sample has 600,000 to 700,000 clones, with over 10% found just once. The sample comprised naive CD4+ T cells from blood. The source is a man aged 30 to 45 with type 1 diabetes. The CDR3 runs from the conserved cysteine through the conserved F or W. The D gene is left open where the match is weak. Size is stated for part of the rows, as once, few or many counts, or as a class when the clone is expanded.

NA	TRBV30	few	TRBJ1-5	TGTGCCTGGAGTGTATTCGATCAGCCCCAGCATTTT	CAWSVFDQPQHF
NA	TRBV5-1	NA	TRBJ2-7	TGCGCCAGCAGCTTGAATGGACCCTCCTACGAGCAGTACTTC	CASSLNGPSYEQYF
NA	TRBV5-6	few	TRBJ1-1	TGTGCCAGCAGCTTCGGGGGACCTCTCATGAACACTGAAGCTTTCTTT	CASSFGGPLMNTEAFF
NA	TRBV29-1	few	TRBJ1-2	TGCAGCGTTGAAGGTCCCGGGACACACATATATGGCTACACCTTC	CSVEGPGTHIYGYTF
NA	TRBV7-2	few	TRBJ1-3	TGTGCCAGCAGCTTAGAGCCCACATTAACAAGCTCTGGAAACACCATATATTTT	CASSLEPTLTSSGNTIYF
TRBD1	TRBV9	NA	TRBJ1-2	TGTGCCAGCAGCGCTCCCTCCTCAGGTCGAACAGGGGAGATCGGCTACACCTTC	CASSAPSSGRTGEIGYTF
TRBD1	TRBV6-5	few	TRBJ2-7	TGTGCCAGCAGTTACCTGGGACAGGGGATGTACGAGCAGTACTTC	CASSYLGQGMYEQYF
TRBD1	TRBV27	NA	TRBJ2-7	TGTGCCAGCAGCGCAGAACGGGACAGGGGGCGTCAATACTTC	CASSAERDRGRQYF
NA	TRBV27	few	TRBJ2-5	TGTGCCAGCAGTTTAGCGAGGGAAGAGACCCAGTACTTC	CASSLAREETQYF
NA	TRBV30	few	TRBJ2-7	TGTGCCTGGAGTGCTTCCGGCTACGAGCAGTACTTC	CAWSASGYEQYF
NA	TRBV18	NA	TRBJ1-1	TGTGCCAGCTCACCGGGTTCAGGGATTAAGATCACTGAAGCTTTCTTT	CASSPGSGIKITEAFF
TRBD1	TRBV2	NA	TRBJ1-5	TGTGCCAGCAGTGACTCAGGGGGAAATCAGCCCCAGCATTTT	CASSDSGGNQPQHF
NA	TRBV7-8	NA	TRBJ1-2	TGTGCCAGCAGCTTCGACTCCTATGGCTACACCTTC	CASSFDSYGYTF
TRBD1	TRBV29-1	NA	TRBJ2-7	TGCAGCGCGGGACAGGGGGACTACGAGCAGTACTTC	CSAGQGDYEQYF
TRBD1	TRBV7-8	NA	TRBJ1-1	TGTGCCAGCAGCGCCCGGACAGGGGTGCCGGACAACACTGAAGCTTTCTTT	CASSARTGVPDNTEAFF
NA	TRBV7-9	NA	TRBJ2-3	TGTGCCAGCAGCTTAGCCCTGCAGGGGAGCACAGATACGCAGTATTTT	CASSLALQGSTDTQYF
TRBD1	TRBV4-2	NA	TRBJ2-5	TGTGCCAGCAGCCAAGCCCCCGGGACAGCCCAAGAGACCCAGTACTTC	CASSQAPGTAQETQYF